This is a list of T cell receptor beta chains from one sample in a study of cytomegalovirus exposure and HLA in healthy donors. This table comes from immunoSEQ multiplex PCR, and its TCRdb copy is limited to in-frame clones, with some not included. The table records 110,000 to 150,000 clones, approximately 78% of them present only once. The sample taken for sequencing was PBMCs. These receptors were collected from a woman in her late teens or twenties in good health and CMV-seropositive. CDR3s include the opening cysteine and the closing phenylalanine or tryptophan. D genes are given only for firm matches. Not every row has a clone size; where given, it reads once, few, many or a size class.

D gene: -
clone size: -
J gene: TRBJ1-6
V gene: TRBV13
CDR3 DNA: TGTGCCAGCAGCTTAGGCGGAGTTTCACCCCTCCACTTT
CDR3 protein: CASSLGGVSPLHF

D gene: TRBD2
clone size: -
J gene: TRBJ2-7
V gene: TRBV30
CDR3 DNA: TGTGCCTGGAGATCGATAGCGGGGGGCATCGACGAGCAGTACTTC
CDR3 protein: CAWRSIAGGIDEQYF

D gene: -
clone size: -
J gene: TRBJ2-1
V gene: TRBV4-3
CDR3 DNA: TGCGCCAGCAGCCAAGGGGGCGGGGCGCTCTTTCGTGAGCAGTTCTTC
CDR3 protein: CASSQGGGALFREQFF

D gene: TRBD2
clone size: -
J gene: TRBJ2-1
V gene: TRBV5-4
CDR3 DNA: TGTGCCAGCATAGCGGGGGGCCCCTTGGGCTCCTACAATGAGCAGTTCTTC
CDR3 protein: CASIAGGPLGSYNEQFF

D gene: -
clone size: -
J gene: TRBJ1-2
V gene: TRBV28
CDR3 DNA: TGTGCCAGCAGTCCGCATCATACAGGGTACAATGGCTACACCTTC
CDR3 protein: CASSPHHTGYNGYTF

D gene: -
clone size: -
J gene: TRBJ2-2
V gene: TRBV19
CDR3 DNA: TGTGCCAGTAGTCGGTTCACCGGGGAGCTGTTTTTT
CDR3 protein: CASSRFTGELFF

D gene: -
clone size: -
J gene: TRBJ1-5
V gene: TRBV6-1
CDR3 DNA: TGTGCCAGCAAGGACATGGGCAATCAGCCCCAGCATTTT
CDR3 protein: CASKDMGNQPQHF

D gene: TRBD1
clone size: -
J gene: TRBJ1-1
V gene: TRBV6-6
CDR3 DNA: TGTGCCACGAATCCCAACAGGGGGCTAACTGAAGCTTTCTTT
CDR3 protein: CATNPNRGLTEAFF

D gene: -
clone size: once
J gene: TRBJ2-7
V gene: TRBV7-9
CDR3 DNA: TGTGCCAGCAGCTTGGTTGGACACTTGATTAGCGAGCAGTACTTC
CDR3 protein: CASSLVGHLISEQYF

D gene: -
clone size: few
J gene: TRBJ1-1
V gene: TRBV2
CDR3 DNA: TGTGCCAGCCGGGTGTATGGGAACACTGAAGCTTTCTTT
CDR3 protein: CASRVYGNTEAFF

D gene: -
clone size: -
J gene: TRBJ2-2
V gene: TRBV6-5
CDR3 DNA: TGTGCCAGCAGTTTACCTCAGGGATGGGGCACCGGGGAGCTGTTTTTT
CDR3 protein: CASSLPQGWGTGELFF

D gene: -
clone size: -
J gene: TRBJ1-1
V gene: TRBV5-5
CDR3 DNA: TGTGCCAGCAGCTTGGCCGCACAGAACACTGAAGCTTTCTTT
CDR3 protein: CASSLAAQNTEAFF

D gene: TRBD2
clone size: once
J gene: TRBJ2-3
V gene: TRBV6-4
CDR3 DNA: TGTGCCAGCAGTCCCGCGGCGGGGGGATCAGATACGCAGTATTTT
CDR3 protein: CASSPAAGGSDTQYF

D gene: TRBD1
clone size: -
J gene: TRBJ1-3
V gene: TRBV6-5
CDR3 DNA: TGTGCCAGCAAACCTACAGGGGGCCCTGGAAACACCATATATTTT
CDR3 protein: CASKPTGGPGNTIYF

D gene: -
clone size: -
J gene: TRBJ2-1
V gene: TRBV5-1
CDR3 DNA: TGCGCCAGCAGCTTGGCCGTGAGTGAGCAGTTCTTC
CDR3 protein: CASSLAVSEQFF

D gene: -
clone size: -
J gene: TRBJ1-3
V gene: TRBV18
CDR3 DNA: TGTGCCAGCTCACCACTTCCGCCTGGACAGTCGATCTCTGGAAACACCATATATTTT
CDR3 protein: CASSPLPPGQSISGNTIYF

D gene: TRBD1
clone size: -
J gene: TRBJ2-5
V gene: TRBV6-4
CDR3 DNA: TGTGCCGGGACAGGTCCCTTAAGGGAGACCCAGTACTTC
CDR3 protein: CAGTGPLRETQYF

D gene: TRBD1
clone size: -
J gene: TRBJ1-1
V gene: TRBV7-8
CDR3 DNA: TGTGCCAGCAGCTGGGGACAGGTTGGGAACACTGAAGCTTTCTTT
CDR3 protein: CASSWGQVGNTEAFF

D gene: TRBD2
clone size: -
J gene: TRBJ2-3
V gene: TRBV6-1
CDR3 DNA: TGTGCCAGCAGTGAAACACTAGCGGGGGGGGATACGCAGTATTTT
CDR3 protein: CASSETLAGGDTQYF

D gene: -
clone size: once
J gene: TRBJ2-2
V gene: TRBV5-5
CDR3 DNA: TGTGCCAGCGGCAGAACGAACACCGGGGAGCTGTTTTTT
CDR3 protein: CASGRTNTGELFF

D gene: TRBD2
clone size: -
J gene: TRBJ2-7
V gene: TRBV6-1
CDR3 DNA: TGTGCCAGCCGGAGCGGGGGCCTATACGAGCAGTACTTC
CDR3 protein: CASRSGGLYEQYF

D gene: TRBD1
clone size: -
J gene: TRBJ1-1
V gene: TRBV6-1
CDR3 DNA: TGTGCCAGCAGTACCGGGACAGGGAGCACTGAAGCTTTCTTT
CDR3 protein: CASSTGTGSTEAFF

D gene: TRBD1
clone size: -
J gene: TRBJ1-2
V gene: TRBV7-8
CDR3 DNA: TGTGCCAGCAGCTTAGTACAGGGGGCGTTGGGTGGCTACACCTTC
CDR3 protein: CASSLVQGALGGYTF

D gene: -
clone size: few
J gene: TRBJ2-7
V gene: TRBV27
CDR3 DNA: TGTGCCAGCAGTTTAGTTCCGGGAACCTACGAGCAGTACTTC
CDR3 protein: CASSLVPGTYEQYF

D gene: TRBD2
clone size: once
J gene: TRBJ2-3
V gene: TRBV10-3
CDR3 DNA: TGTGCCATCAGTGAGAGCGGGACCCTGAGCACAGATACGCAGTATTTT
CDR3 protein: CAISESGTLSTDTQYF

D gene: -
clone size: -
J gene: TRBJ1-6
V gene: TRBV6-4
CDR3 DNA: TGTGCCAGCAGTGACGGGAGCGCTTCACCCCTCCACTTT
CDR3 protein: CASSDGSASPLHF

D gene: -
clone size: -
J gene: TRBJ1-2
V gene: TRBV6-6
CDR3 DNA: TGTGCCAGCAGTTACGCCGGGACTGCGAACTATGGCTACACCTTC
CDR3 protein: CASSYAGTANYGYTF

D gene: TRBD2
clone size: -
J gene: TRBJ2-7
V gene: TRBV5-1
CDR3 DNA: TGCGCCAGCAGCTCCGATCCTAGCGGGGGGGTGCGCGACGAGCAGTACTTC
CDR3 protein: CASSSDPSGGVRDEQYF

D gene: -
clone size: few
J gene: TRBJ1-4
V gene: TRBV20-1
CDR3 DNA: TGCAGTGCGCGGGACCGTGAAAAACTGTTTTTT
CDR3 protein: CSARDREKLFF

D gene: -
clone size: few
J gene: TRBJ2-5
V gene: TRBV6-5
CDR3 DNA: TGTGCCAGCAGTTACCAACCCGGCACGGGAGAGACCCAGTACTTC
CDR3 protein: CASSYQPGTGETQYF

D gene: TRBD2
clone size: -
J gene: TRBJ2-7
V gene: TRBV9
CDR3 DNA: TGTGCCAGCAGCGTAGATGCCAGCGGGGGGACCTACGAGCAGTACTTC
CDR3 protein: CASSVDASGGTYEQYF

D gene: TRBD1
clone size: -
J gene: TRBJ2-7
V gene: TRBV9
CDR3 DNA: TGTGCCAGCAGCGTGACAGGGGGCTGGGGCGAGCAGTACTTC
CDR3 protein: CASSVTGGWGEQYF

D gene: -
clone size: once
J gene: TRBJ1-2
V gene: TRBV5-8
CDR3 DNA: TGTGCCAGCAGCTTTCGGACGGGAAACTATGGCTACACCTTC
CDR3 protein: CASSFRTGNYGYTF

D gene: -
clone size: -
J gene: TRBJ2-7
V gene: TRBV7-6
CDR3 DNA: TGTGCCAGCAGCTTAGGAACTGGGGCCGACGAGCAGTACTTC
CDR3 protein: CASSLGTGADEQYF

D gene: -
clone size: -
J gene: TRBJ1-5
V gene: TRBV30
CDR3 DNA: TGTGCCTGGAGTGTACAGGGAATGAGCAATCAGCCCCAGCATTTT
CDR3 protein: CAWSVQGMSNQPQHF

D gene: TRBD2
clone size: -
J gene: TRBJ2-5
V gene: TRBV10-2
CDR3 DNA: TGCGCCAGCAGAAGACTAGCCGGTACCCAGTACTTC
CDR3 protein: CASRRLAGTQYF

D gene: -
clone size: -
J gene: TRBJ1-1
V gene: TRBV6-5
CDR3 DNA: TGTGCCAGCAGTTACTCGACGGGGGGCACTGAGGCTTTCTTT
CDR3 protein: CASSYSTGGTEAFF

D gene: TRBD1
clone size: -
J gene: TRBJ1-1
V gene: TRBV11-3
CDR3 DNA: TGTGCCAGCAGCAAAGGGGGCTTGAACACTGAAGCTTTCTTT
CDR3 protein: CASSKGGLNTEAFF

D gene: TRBD1
clone size: -
J gene: TRBJ2-5
V gene: TRBV4-1
CDR3 DNA: TGCGCCAGCAGCCAAGATCGGGGACAGGGAAAGGAGACCCAGTACTTC
CDR3 protein: CASSQDRGQGKETQYF

D gene: -
clone size: -
J gene: TRBJ2-7
V gene: TRBV6-5
CDR3 DNA: TGTGCCAGCAGTTACGGCCAGGTGGTCTACGAGCAGTACTTC
CDR3 protein: CASSYGQVVYEQYF